This T cell receptor (beta chain) was found in a study of T cell responses to AZD1222 COVID-19 vaccine. Only in-frame clones appear in the TCRdb table, and some are missing; sequencing was by immunoSEQ multiplex PCR. The sample records roughly 120,000 clones, approximately 90% being singletons. V was shortened by 0 bases and J by 7 bases, with 10 bases between the two germline ends. The CDR3 is 13 amino acids. Germline V gene data show CDR1 as SGHRS and CDR2 as YFSETQ. The rearrangement joins TRBV5-1 to TRBJ1-2, with D possibly being TRBD1 (5 bases). The origin of this receptor is an adult who received the AZD1222 COVID-19 vaccine. The sequenced sample was peripheral blood, obtained 28 days after the second AZD1222 dose. The CDR3: CASSLARAGGYTF. The CDR3 region has the DNA TGCGCCAGCAGCTTGGCCAGGGCGGGTGGCTACACCTTC.